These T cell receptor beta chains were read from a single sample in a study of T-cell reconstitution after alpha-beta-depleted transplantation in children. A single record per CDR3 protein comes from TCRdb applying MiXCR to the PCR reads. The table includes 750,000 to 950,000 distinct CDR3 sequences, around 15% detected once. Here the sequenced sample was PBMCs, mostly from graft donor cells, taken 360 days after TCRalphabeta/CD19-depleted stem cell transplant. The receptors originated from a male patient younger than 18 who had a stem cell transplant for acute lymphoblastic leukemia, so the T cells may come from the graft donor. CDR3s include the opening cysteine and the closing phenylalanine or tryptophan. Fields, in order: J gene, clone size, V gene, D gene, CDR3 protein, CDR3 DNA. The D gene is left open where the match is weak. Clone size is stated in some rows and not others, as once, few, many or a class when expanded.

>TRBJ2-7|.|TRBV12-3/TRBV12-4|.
CASSLQGRREQYF
TGTGCCAGCAGTTTACAGGGGCGAAGGGAGCAGTACTTC
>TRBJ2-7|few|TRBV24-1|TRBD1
CATSDSPGQGAYEQYF
TGTGCCACCAGTGATTCACCGGGACAGGGGGCCTACGAGCAGTACTTC
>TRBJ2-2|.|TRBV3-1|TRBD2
CASSQGTLAGAEHTGELFF
TGTGCCAGCAGCCAAGGAACGCTAGCGGGAGCTGAACACACCGGGGAGCTGTTTTTT
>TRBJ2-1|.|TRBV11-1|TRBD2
CASSPPSSGSRPYNEQFF
TGTGCCAGCAGCCCCCCGTCTAGCGGGAGTCGGCCCTACAATGAGCAGTTCTTC
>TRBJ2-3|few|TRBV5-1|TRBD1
CASSSPPGTGRDTQYF
TGCGCCAGCAGCTCCCCCCCCGGGACAGGGAGAGATACGCAGTATTTT
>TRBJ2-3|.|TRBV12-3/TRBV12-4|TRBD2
CTCRLGSAGVLTDTQYF
TGTACCTGCAGACTCGGATCCGCGGGAGTCTTGACAGATACGCAGTATTTT
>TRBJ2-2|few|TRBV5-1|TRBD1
CASSGGQGADGELFF
TGCGCCAGCAGCGGCGGACAGGGGGCGGACGGGGAGCTGTTTTTT
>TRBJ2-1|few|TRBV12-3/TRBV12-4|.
CASSFDLAPYNEQFF
TGTGCCAGCAGTTTTGACCTAGCCCCTTACAATGAGCAGTTCTTC
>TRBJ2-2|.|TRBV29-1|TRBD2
CSAQSGSRAGELFF
TGCAGCGCTCAGAGCGGGAGTAGGGCCGGGGAGCTGTTTTTT
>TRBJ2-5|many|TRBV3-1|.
CASSQAGEVKTQYF
TGTGCCAGCAGCCAAGCGGGGGAAGTAAAGACCCAGTACTTC
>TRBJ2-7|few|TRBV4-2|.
CASSTGTASYEQYF
TGTGCCAGCAGCACGGGGACTGCCTCCTACGAGCAGTACTTC
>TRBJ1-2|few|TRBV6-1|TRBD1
CASRESGTGEGYTF
TGTGCCAGCAGGGAATCCGGGACAGGGGAAGGCTACACCTTC
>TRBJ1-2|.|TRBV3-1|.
CASSPRDFGGYTF
TGTGCCAGCAGCCCCCGGGACTTTGGAGGCTACACCTTC
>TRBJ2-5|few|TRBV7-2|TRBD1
CASSAPEKPVPLGQNQETQYF
TGTGCCAGCAGCGCCCCGGAGAAGCCTGTGCCCCTGGGACAGAACCAAGAGACCCAGTACTTC
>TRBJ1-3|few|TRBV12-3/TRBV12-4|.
CATNGRVPSGNTIYF
TGTGCCACCAACGGCAGGGTACCCTCTGGAAACACCATATATTTT
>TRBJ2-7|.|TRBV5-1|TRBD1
CASSPDPGTGGNNEQYF
TGCGCCAGCAGCCCGGATCCTGGGACAGGGGGCAACAACGAGCAGTACTTC
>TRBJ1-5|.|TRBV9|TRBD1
CASSGGGEGNQPQHF
TGTGCCAGCAGCGGAGGGGGCGAGGGCAATCAGCCCCAGCATTTT
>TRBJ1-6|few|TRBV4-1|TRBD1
CASSHPRDRGHSPLHF
TGCGCCAGCAGCCATCCCCGGGACAGGGGGCATTCACCCCTCCACTTT
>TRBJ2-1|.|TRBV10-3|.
CAISGTAGRDNEQFF
TGTGCCATCAGTGGGACAGCCGGACGGGACAATGAGCAGTTCTTC
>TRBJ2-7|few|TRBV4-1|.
CASSPVQGGSFYEQYF
TGCGCCAGCAGCCCGGTTCAGGGGGGCTCTTTCTACGAGCAGTACTTC
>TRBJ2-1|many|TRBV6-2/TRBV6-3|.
CASLSPGEQFF
TGTGCCAGCCTCTCCCCGGGAGAGCAGTTCTTC
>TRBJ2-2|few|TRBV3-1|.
CASSHRVALNTGELFF
TGTGCCAGCAGCCACAGGGTTGCCCTGAACACCGGGGAGCTGTTTTTT
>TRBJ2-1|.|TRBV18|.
CASSPPVGDNEQFF
TGTGCCAGCTCACCACCGGTGGGGGACAATGAGCAGTTCTTC
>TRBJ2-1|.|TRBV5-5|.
CASSLALYTYNEQFF
TGTGCCAGCAGCTTGGCGCTCTACACCTACAATGAGCAGTTCTTC
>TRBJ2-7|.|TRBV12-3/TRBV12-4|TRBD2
CASRTSGPLGEQYF
TGTGCCAGCAGGACTAGCGGCCCCCTGGGGGAGCAGTACTTC
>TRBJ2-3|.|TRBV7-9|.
CASSKTGTSTDTQYF
TGTGCCAGCAGCAAAACAGGGACTAGCACAGATACGCAGTATTTT
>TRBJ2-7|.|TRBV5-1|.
CASSLPEGSIYEQYF
TGCGCCAGCAGCTTACCGGAGGGTAGCATCTACGAGCAGTACTTC
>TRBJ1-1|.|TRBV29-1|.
CSVFENTEAFF
TGCAGCGTTTTCGAGAACACTGAAGCTTTCTTT
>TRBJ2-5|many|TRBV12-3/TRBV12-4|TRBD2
CASSLPSGRKTQYF
TGTGCCAGCAGTTTACCCAGCGGGAGGAAGACCCAGTACTTC
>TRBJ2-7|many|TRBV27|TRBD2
CASTTGLAGVHEQYF
TGTGCCAGCACAACGGGACTAGCGGGAGTTCACGAGCAGTACTTC
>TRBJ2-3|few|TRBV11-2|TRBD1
CASSLGGTGPSTDTQYF
TGTGCCAGCAGCTTAGGTGGGACAGGGCCGAGCACAGATACGCAGTATTTT
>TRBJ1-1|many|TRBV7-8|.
CASSRDIRNTEVFF
TGTGCCAGCAGCCGCGACATACGGAACACTGAAGTTTTCTTT
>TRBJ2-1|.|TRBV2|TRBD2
CASSEDSGRGFGNEQFF
TGTGCCAGCAGTGAGGATAGCGGGAGGGGCTTTGGAAATGAGCAGTTCTTC
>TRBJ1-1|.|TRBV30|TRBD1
CAWSVPQGAGVTEAFF
TGTGCCTGGAGTGTACCCCAGGGGGCGGGGGTCACTGAAGCTTTCTTT
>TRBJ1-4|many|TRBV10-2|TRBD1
CASRGLRATGEREKLFF
TGCGCCAGCAGAGGGCTGAGGGCAACAGGGGAAAGGGAAAAACTGTTTTTT
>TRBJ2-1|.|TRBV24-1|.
CATSDRGGQPNEQFF
TGTGCCACCAGTGATCGGGGGGGACAGCCAAATGAGCAGTTCTTC
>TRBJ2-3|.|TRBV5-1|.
CASFLGQITDTQYF
TGCGCCAGCTTCCTCGGACAGATCACAGATACGCAGTATTTT
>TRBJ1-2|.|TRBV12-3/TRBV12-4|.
CASSFGGKVGYTF
TGTGCCAGCAGTTTTGGGGGTAAAGTCGGCTACACCTTC